This T cell receptor beta chain comes out of a study of T cell changes during pregnancy in multiple sclerosis. The protocol was immunoSEQ multiplex PCR, while the TCRdb copy is restricted to in-frame clones and leaves out a portion. The sample contains 50,000 to 70,000 clones, about nine tenths of which appear only once. The germline V gene has CDR1 SGHAT and CDR2 FQNNGV. Trimming left V 1 base short and J 1 base short, with 11 bases between. CDR3 size: 15 residues. The material was peripheral blood, obtained in the third trimester of pregnancy. The chain combines TRBV11-2 with TRBJ2-7; D may be TRBD2 (5 bases). This receptor was obtained from a female donor in good health, enrolled as a control in a pregnancy study. The CDR3 sequence: CASSLGEIKSYEQYF. The CDR3 bases are TGTGCCAGCAGCTTAGGGGAGATTAAATCCTACGAGCAGTACTTC. Drawing the rest from reference TRBV11-2 and TRBJ2-7, the complete variable domain is EAGVAQSPRYKIIEKRQSVAFWCNPISGHATLYWYQQILGQGPKLLIQFQNNGVVDDSQLPKDRFSAERLKGVDSTLKIQPAKLEDSAVYLCASSLGEIKSYEQYFGPGTRLTVT.